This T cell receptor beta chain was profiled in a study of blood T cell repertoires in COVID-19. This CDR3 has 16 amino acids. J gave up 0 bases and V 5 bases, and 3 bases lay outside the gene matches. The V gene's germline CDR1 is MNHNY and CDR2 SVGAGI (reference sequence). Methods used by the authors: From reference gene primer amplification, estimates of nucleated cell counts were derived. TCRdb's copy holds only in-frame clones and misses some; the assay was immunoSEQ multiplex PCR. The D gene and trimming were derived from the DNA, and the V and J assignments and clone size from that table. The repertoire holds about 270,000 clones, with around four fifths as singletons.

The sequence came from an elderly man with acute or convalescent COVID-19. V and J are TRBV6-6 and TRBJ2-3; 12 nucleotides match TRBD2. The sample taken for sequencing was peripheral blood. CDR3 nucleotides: TGTGCCAGCAGTCGACTAGCGGGGGACAGCACAGATACGCAGTATTTT. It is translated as CASSRLAGDSTDTQYF.